This TCR beta chain was documented in a study of cytomegalovirus exposure and HLA in healthy donors. With 60 Vbeta and 13 Jbeta primers, the PCR was carried out. Sequencing used immunoSEQ multiplex PCR; TCRdb keeps in-frame clones, though not all of them. The sample has around 300,000 clones; roughly 86% are singletons. At collection, donors were nominally healthy, but unrecorded immune exposures were probable. Germline V gene sequence: CDR1 GTSNPN, CDR2 SVGIG (reference sequence). CDR3 size: 12 residues. The V end was cut by 4 bases, the J end by 2 bases, with 7 bases between. The rearrangement joins TRBV30 to TRBJ2-3, with D perhaps matching TRBD1 (6 bases). The sequenced sample was PBMCs. This clonotype originated in a woman aged 40 to 50 in good health and CMV-seropositive. The CDR3 protein is CAWNRATDTQYF. The CDR3 DNA is TGTGCCTGGAACAGGGCCACAGATACGCAGTATTTT.